This T cell receptor (beta chain) is from a study of shared clonotypes between healthy human individuals (dated by TCRdb to the early 2020s). Context from the whole study: The cohort included three men and a couple of women between 18 and 49 years of age. Blood TCR repertoires of about 5 healthy adults were deeply sequenced to estimate repertoire size and the extent of clonotype sharing between individuals. Libraries were prepared and TCR repertoires were sequenced by different laboratories using diverse techniques, in order to increase sequencing depth and limit assay-specific biases. Per donor, leukapheresis produced somewhere between about 0.8 and 9.5 billion PBMCs.

V sheds 0 bases and J sheds 0 bases, leaving 11 bases between their ends. CDR1 and CDR2, looked up from the germline V gene (reference sequence), are LNHNV and YYDKDF. Reading from cysteine to phenylalanine, the CDR3 counts 16 amino acids. Just CDR3 DNA is preserved here, 48 bases in frame from base 1. The paper as a whole reports these results and caveats: Pairwise subsampling led to the expectation that sequencing depth would affect the degree of clonotype sharing among donors. Because the study included only a small number of donors, the genetic and exposure-history diversity represented was limited. Only blood was sampled, and tissue TCR repertoires likely differ from those in blood.

Using the deep immunoSEQ assay, multiplex PCR amplified TCR CDR3 regions from genomic DNA. For each cell subset, the extracted genomic DNA was distributed evenly across all wells of several immunoSEQ 96-well plates, and each plate served as one replicate. Each replicate PCR for unsorted PBMC received approximately 0.3 ug genomic DNA, equal to 30,000 to 35,000 T cell genomes. Unsorted PBMC genomic DNA was sequenced across ten immunoSEQ deep assay plates. The purified libraries were quantified using a Qubit 3.0 fluorometer, sized with a Bioanalyzer 2100, and then quantified again using the KAPA Library Quantification kit. A separate single-read 150-cycle Illumina NextSeq 550 flow cell was used to sequence each immunoSEQ 96-well plate. The paper's processing steps were these. Because the immunoSEQ output held only junctional sequences and lacked quality scores, the filtering could not match the filtering applied to full-length reads. Sequences were annotated with PyIR, a Python wrapper for IgBLAST v1.9, using IMGT germline references to assign V/J genes and CDR3. Any read was removed if the V/J assignment was weak (E-value above 1e-6), the CDR3 was missing, or the read contained stop codons, out-of-frame junctions, or ambiguous translated residues. V3J clonotypes were defined as sequences sharing an identical inferred V gene, J gene, and CDR3 amino acid sequence. To compute the percentage overlap between repertoires, the number of shared unique clonotypes was divided by the size of the smaller repertoire. Three approaches were used to assess repertoire richness: RTK rarefaction, the Chao1 estimator, and Recon v2.1 estimates of unobserved clonotypes. The immuneACCESS repertoire file appears here via TCRdb, limited to in-frame rearrangements. These files lack a portion of the clones; in checked studies, under half of the deficit traces to unresolved V genes, and the cause of the others is not known. From that table come the V and J calls and clone size; the DNA was used to work out D and trimming. Within this sample are about 500,000 clones, with roughly three quarters of them counted one time only. Of the sample, about 11% falls within the top ten clones.

As to this clone: The target of this receptor is not known. No base qualities exist here, and no much larger clone lies one base off it.

Donors were healthy HIV-negative adults with no recently reported acute infections or vaccinations. Only Caucasian adults living in Nashville, Tennessee, USA were represented among the donors. For unsorted samples, tens of millions of PBMCs were counted, and genomic DNA was extracted using the QIAamp DNA Blood Mini kit. Blood was collected by leukapheresis, and PBMCs were isolated by Ficoll-Histopaque density gradient centrifugation and then cryopreserved in liquid nitrogen vapor phase. Material: PBMCs. This TCR was recovered from a woman in her thirties or forties in good health. Some clones in this sample may be carry-over from other donors' samples. The rearranged chain carries TRBV15 and TRBJ1-2; 5 matching bases give a weak D call of TRBD1. The CDR3 has the sequence CATSRDRGATNYGYTF. At the DNA level, the sequence is TGTGCCACCAGCAGAGATAGAGGGGCTACTAACTATGGCTACACCTTC.